In this sample, the clone carrying this T cell receptor beta chain turned up a few times. Original processing notes: Estimation of nucleated cell counts was performed using reference gene primer amplification. Sequencing was performed with immunoSEQ multiplex PCR; in TCRdb, only in-frame clones are kept and a portion is missing. V and J calls and clone size are as listed in that table; D and trimming were resolved from the DNA. The repertoire holds about 260,000 clones, with 75% to 90% as singletons. This sample was included in a study of blood T cell repertoires in COVID-19. On the study more broadly: Italy, Spain and the United States were the sources of the convalescent and acute COVID-19 samples.

This CDR3 has 15 amino acids. Per the germline V gene, CDR1 is SGHNT and CDR2 is YENEEA. Unmatched junction bases numbered 8, after V lost 4 bases and J lost 9 bases. Recruits, aged about 18 to 95 years, lived in 20 to 30 US areas. This chain uses TRBV11-3 with TRBJ2-1; 11 positions match TRBD2. The sample was PBMCs or T cells enriched from blood (not recorded which). The source of this sequence is a woman in her twenties or thirties with acute COVID-19. The CDR3 sequence is CASSSTSGRFGEQFF. DNA of the CDR3: TGTGCCAGCAGCTCAACTAGCGGGAGATTTGGTGAGCAGTTCTTC.